This T cell receptor (beta chain) was captured by sequencing in a study of glioma-infiltrating T cells after dendritic cell vaccination. The overall study: Glioblastoma patients came from Phase I and II dendritic cell vaccination trials.

Germline V CDR1 and CDR2: SGHNT, YYREEE (reference sequence). The V gene end was trimmed by 0 bases and the J gene end by 0 bases; junction bases not matched to a gene: 7. This CDR3 has 17 amino acids. The protocol was immunoSEQ multiplex PCR, while the TCRdb copy is restricted to in-frame clones and leaves out a portion. The table records roughly 100,000 clones, roughly 81% of them present only once. This clonotype originated in a human donor with glioblastoma. This sequence joins TRBV5-4 and TRBJ1-1, with 8 bases lining up with TRBD1. The sample consisted of blood, taken before dendritic cell vaccination. The CDR3 sequence is CASSLVGQGQLNTEAFF. The CDR3, as DNA: TGTGCCAGCAGCTTGGTCGGACAGGGTCAACTGAACACTGAAGCTTTCTTT.